The clone carrying this T cell receptor beta chain showed up just once. Its antigen is not identified. This record belongs to a study of cytomegalovirus exposure and HLA in healthy donors. In the study overall: Sequencing of 150 million to 200 million T cells in an earlier analysis found 100 million or so unique TCR beta sequences. Of several hundred genotyped donors, more than 70% clustered with self-reported Caucasian donors.

Overall study findings and caveats: A previous analysis found most TCR beta V segments productive roughly 87% or roughly 30% of the time. Later, an analysis showed that TCR beta chains associated with HLA were more clonally expanded than others that were equally common.

Trimming shortened V by 5 bases and J by 11 bases, and 36 bases separated the two germline ends. This CDR3 is built from 19 residues. Germline V gene sequence: CDR1 SGHVS, CDR2 FNYEAQ. 13 Jbeta primers and 60 Vbeta primers were used for the PCR. Repertoires were generated with immunoSEQ multiplex PCR, while TCRdb's copy carries only in-frame clones and drops some. The sample records approximately 170,000 clones, about 85% being singletons. The chain employs TRBV7-6 and TRBJ2-5, with a tentative D call TRBD2 (6 bases). This clonotype originated in a man aged 25 to 40 in good health and CMV-seropositive. The material sequenced was PBMCs. The CDR3 bases are TGTGCCAGCAGCCTAGGCGGATGGCTGGATAACTGGCCCTCGGGGGAGCAGTACTTC. This translates into CASSLGGWLDNWPSGEQYF.